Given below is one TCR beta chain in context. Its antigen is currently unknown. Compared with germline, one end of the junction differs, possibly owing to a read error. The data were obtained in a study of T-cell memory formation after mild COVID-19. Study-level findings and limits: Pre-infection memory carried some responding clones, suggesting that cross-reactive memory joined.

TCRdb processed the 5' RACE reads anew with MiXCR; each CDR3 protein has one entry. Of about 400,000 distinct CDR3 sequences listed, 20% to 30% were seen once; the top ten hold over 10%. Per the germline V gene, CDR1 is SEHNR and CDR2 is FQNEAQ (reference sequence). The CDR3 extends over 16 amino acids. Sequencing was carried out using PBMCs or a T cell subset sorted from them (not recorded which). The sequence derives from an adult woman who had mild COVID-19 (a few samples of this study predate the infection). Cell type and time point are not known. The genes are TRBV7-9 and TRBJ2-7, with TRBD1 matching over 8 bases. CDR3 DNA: TGTGCCAGCAGTTTAGGCCTGGACAGGGCTTCCTACGAGCAGTACTTC. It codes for CASSLGLDRASYEQYF.